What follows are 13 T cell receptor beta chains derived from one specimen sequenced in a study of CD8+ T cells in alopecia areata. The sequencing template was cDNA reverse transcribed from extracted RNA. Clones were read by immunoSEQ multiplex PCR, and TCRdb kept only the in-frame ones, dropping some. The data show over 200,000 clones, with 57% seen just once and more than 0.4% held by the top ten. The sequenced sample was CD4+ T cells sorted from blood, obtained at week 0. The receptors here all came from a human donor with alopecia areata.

DNA of the CDR3: TGTGCCAGCAGTGTATTAGGGTCCACCTCAGGGTACGAGCAGTACTTC. It yields the protein CASSVLGSTSGYEQYF. The J gene is TRBJ2-7, the V gene TRBV25-1; D might be TRBD1 (5 bases). The CDR3 runs to 16 residues. Trimming pared 4 bases from V and 4 bases from J, leaving 20 bases between. Looked up from germline, CDR1 is MGHDK and CDR2 is SYGVNS.

CDR3 sequence (DNA): TGCGCCAGCAGCTCATCGGGGGGAATCGAAAAGCAGTACTTC. Its protein is CASSSSGGIEKQYF. The chain is built from TRBV5-1 and TRBJ2-7, with 7 bases that match TRBD2. Germline V CDR1 and CDR2: SGHRS, YFSETQ. J gave up 8 bases and V 3 bases, and 11 bases lay outside the gene matches. There are 14 residues in the CDR3. Drawing the rest from reference TRBV5-1 and TRBJ2-7, the complete variable domain is KAGVTQTPRYLIKTRGQQVTLSCSPISGHRSVSWYQQTPGQGLQFLFEYFSETQRNKGNFPGRFSGRQFSNSRSEMNVSTLELGDSALYLCASSSSGGIEKQYFGPGTRLTVT.

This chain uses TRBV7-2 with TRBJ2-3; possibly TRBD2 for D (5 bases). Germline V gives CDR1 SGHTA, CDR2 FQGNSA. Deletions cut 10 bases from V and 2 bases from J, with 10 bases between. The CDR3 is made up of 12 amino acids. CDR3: CATKAVTDTQYF. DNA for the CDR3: TGTGCCACAAAAGCGGTCACAGATACGCAGTATTTT. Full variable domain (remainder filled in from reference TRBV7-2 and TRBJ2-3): GAGVSQSPSNKVTEKGKDVELRCDPISGHTALYWYRQSLGQGLEFLIYFQGNSAPDKSGLPSDRFSAERTGGSVSTLTIQRTQQEDSAVYLCATKAVTDTQYFGPGTRLTVL.

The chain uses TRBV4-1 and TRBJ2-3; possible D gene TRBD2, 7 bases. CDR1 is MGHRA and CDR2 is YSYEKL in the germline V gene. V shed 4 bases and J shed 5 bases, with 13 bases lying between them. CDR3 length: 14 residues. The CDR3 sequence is CASSLGGLGDTQYF. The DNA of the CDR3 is TGCGCCAGCAGCCTGGGGGGGCTGGGAGATACGCAGTATTTT.

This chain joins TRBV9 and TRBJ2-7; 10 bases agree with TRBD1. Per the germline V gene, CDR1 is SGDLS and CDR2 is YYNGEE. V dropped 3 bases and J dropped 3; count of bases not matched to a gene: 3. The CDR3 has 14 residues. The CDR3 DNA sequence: TGTGCCAGCAGCGAGACAGGGGGCTACTACGAGCAGTACTTC. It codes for CASSETGGYYEQYF.

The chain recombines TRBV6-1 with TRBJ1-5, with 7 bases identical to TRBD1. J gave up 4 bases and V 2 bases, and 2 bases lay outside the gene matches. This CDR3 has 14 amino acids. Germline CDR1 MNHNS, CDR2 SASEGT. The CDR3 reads CASSEQGGNQPQHF. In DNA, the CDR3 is TGTGCCAGCAGTGAACAGGGGGGAAATCAGCCCCAGCATTTT.

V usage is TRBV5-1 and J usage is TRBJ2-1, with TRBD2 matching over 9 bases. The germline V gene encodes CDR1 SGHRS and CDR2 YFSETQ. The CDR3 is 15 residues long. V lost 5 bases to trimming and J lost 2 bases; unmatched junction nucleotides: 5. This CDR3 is CASRARLAAYNEQFF. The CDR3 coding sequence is TGCGCCAGCAGGGCTAGACTAGCGGCCTACAATGAGCAGTTCTTC.

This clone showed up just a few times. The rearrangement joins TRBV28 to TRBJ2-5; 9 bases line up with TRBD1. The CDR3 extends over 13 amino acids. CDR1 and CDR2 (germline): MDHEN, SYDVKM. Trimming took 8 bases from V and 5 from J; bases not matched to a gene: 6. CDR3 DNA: TGTGCCAGCGGCAGGGACAGGGACGAGACCCAGTACTTC. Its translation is CASGRDRDETQYF.

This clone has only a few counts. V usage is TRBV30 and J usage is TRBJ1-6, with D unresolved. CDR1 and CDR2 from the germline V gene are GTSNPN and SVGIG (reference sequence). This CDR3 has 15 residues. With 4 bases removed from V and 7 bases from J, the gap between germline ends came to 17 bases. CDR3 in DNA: TGTGCCTGGACCACGCATTTGACACCCAATTCACCCCTCCACTTT. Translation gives CAWTTHLTPNSPLHF.

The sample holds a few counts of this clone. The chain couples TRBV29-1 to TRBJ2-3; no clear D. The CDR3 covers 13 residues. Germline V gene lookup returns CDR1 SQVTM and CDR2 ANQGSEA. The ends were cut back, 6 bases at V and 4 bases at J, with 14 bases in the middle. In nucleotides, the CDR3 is TGCAGCGTGGTGACCGGCCAACCAGATACGCAGTATTTT. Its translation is CSVVTGQPDTQYF.

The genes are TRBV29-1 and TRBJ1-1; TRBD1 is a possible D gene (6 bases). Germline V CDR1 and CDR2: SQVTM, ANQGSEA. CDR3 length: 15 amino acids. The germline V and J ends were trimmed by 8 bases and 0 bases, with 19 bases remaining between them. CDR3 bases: TGCAGCAGCTCTGGACTGGGGGGCATGAACACTGAAGCTTTCTTT. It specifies CSSSGLGGMNTEAFF.

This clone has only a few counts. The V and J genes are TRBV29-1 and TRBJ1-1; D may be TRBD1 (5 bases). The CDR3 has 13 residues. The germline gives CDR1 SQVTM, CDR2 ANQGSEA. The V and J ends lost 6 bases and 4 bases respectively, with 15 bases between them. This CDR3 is CSVVWGVGTEAFF. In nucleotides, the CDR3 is TGCAGCGTCGTATGGGGGGTAGGCACTGAAGCTTTCTTT.

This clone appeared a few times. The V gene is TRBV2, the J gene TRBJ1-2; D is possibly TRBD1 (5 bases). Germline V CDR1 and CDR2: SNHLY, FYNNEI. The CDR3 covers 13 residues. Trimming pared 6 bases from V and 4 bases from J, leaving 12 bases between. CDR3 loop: CASSGDGAYGYTF. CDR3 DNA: TGTGCCAGCAGCGGGGACGGTGCCTATGGCTACACCTTC.